This TCR beta chain was recovered during a study of TIL therapy for anti-PD-1-resistant metastatic lung cancer. The time point denotes: pre-treatment sample, taken before nivolumab and TIL therapy. Pleural nodules or supraclavicular lymph nodes made up most of the excised metastases sampled. The immunoSEQ assay was v3. Repertoires were generated with immunoSEQ multiplex PCR, while TCRdb's copy carries only in-frame clones and drops some. The sample includes some 7,600 clones, under 75% seen only once; the top ten take 6% to 8%. This CDR3 is 17 amino acids long. Germline CDR1 reads KGHSH; CDR2 reads LQKENI. J was trimmed by 1 base and V by 2 bases; bases with no gene match: 8.

The sequence derives from a person between 25 and 79 years old with non-small cell lung cancer. The V gene is TRBV18, the J gene TRBJ1-5; 7 bases fit TRBD1. Source: tumor tissue, taken at baseline. CDR3 nucleotides: TGTGCCAGCTCACCAGGGTTCACACAGGGGAGCAATCAGCCCCAGCATTTT. This translates into CASSPGFTQGSNQPQHF.